These 9 T cell receptor beta chains were sequenced from one sample in a study of cytomegalovirus exposure and HLA in healthy donors (dated by TCRdb to 2016 to 2017). The library was generated by the immunoSEQ multiplex PCR assay. TCRdb limited this immuneACCESS table to in-frame rearrangements with V and J called. A share of clones is missing; checked studies link under half to unresolved V genes, and the rest is unexplained. The sample includes some 210,000 clones, with 75% to 90% observed a single time. Of the sample, around 5.5% falls within the top ten clones. Sequencing was performed on PBMCs. These TCRs come from a woman younger than 35 in good health and CMV-seronegative.

This clone was observed a handful of times. The rearrangement joins TRBV2 to TRBJ2-7; tentatively, D is TRBD1 (6 bases). CDR3 length equals 15 residues. The ends were cut back, 1 base at V and 3 bases at J, with 13 bases in the middle. Germline V lookup: CDR1 SNHLY, CDR2 FYNNEI. In DNA, the CDR3 is TGTGCCAGCAGTGAAGAAAGTGGGGGCAGCTACGAGCAGTACTTC. Translation gives CASSEESGGSYEQYF.

V and J are TRBV29-1 and TRBJ1-1; no clear D gene. The CDR3 runs to 13 residues. Germline loops: CDR1 SQVTM, CDR2 ANQGSEA. Trimming removed 6 bases at V and 4 bases at J, with 15 bases between. CDR3: CSVDSLGSTEAFF. The DNA for the CDR3 is TGCAGCGTGGACTCCTTGGGTAGCACTGAAGCTTTCTTT.

The chain uses TRBV25-1 and TRBJ2-3, with 7 bases identical to TRBD2. CDR3 size: 11 residues. The V gene end was trimmed by 7 bases and the J gene end by 5 bases; junction bases not matched to a gene: 0. Germline loops: CDR1 MGHDK, CDR2 SYGVNS. The CDR3 sequence is CASKRGDTQYF. CDR3 sequence (DNA): TGTGCCAGCAAGCGGGGAGATACGCAGTATTTT.

The chain joins TRBV5-1 to TRBJ2-1, with 13 bases matching TRBD2. CDR3 size: 16 residues. V was clipped by 3 bases and J by 2 bases; unmatched bases: 2. Germline V gene data show CDR1 as SGHRS and CDR2 as YFSETQ. CDR3 DNA: TGCGCCAGCAGCTCTACTAGCGGGGGGGCCTACAATGAGCAGTTCTTC. This translates into CASSSTSGGAYNEQFF.

This clone was observed once. The chain employs TRBV27 and TRBJ2-6, with D uncertain. This CDR3 is 16 amino acids long. V was clipped by 4 bases and J by 0 bases, with 10 bases between them. CDR1 is MNHEY, CDR2 SMNVEV, per germline (reference sequence). The CDR3 region has the DNA TGTGCCAGCAGTTCCCCTTCATCCTCTGGGGCCAACGTCCTGACTTTC. It codes for CASSSPSSSGANVLTF.

This sequence joins TRBV18 and TRBJ2-1; D is unclear. Germline values: CDR1 KGHSH, CDR2 LQKENI. CDR3 length: 15 amino acids. With 3 bases removed from V and 3 bases from J, the gap between germline ends came to 12 bases. For the CDR3, the DNA is TGTGCCAGCTCACCGCTTACAGATCTCTACAATGAGCAGTTCTTC. Its protein product is CASSPLTDLYNEQFF.

The chain is built from TRBV19 and TRBJ1-1; unclear D gene. The V end was cut by 7 bases, the J end by 5 bases, with 17 bases between. This CDR3 contains 14 residues. The germline V gene has CDR1 LNHDA and CDR2 SQIVND (reference sequence). The CDR3 bases are TGTGCCAGTACTACCCTTTCGGGTGGGACTGAAGCTTTCTTT. The encoded protein is CASTTLSGGTEAFF.

The chain has TRBV5-1 and TRBJ2-3; D is unclear. The CDR3 has 12 amino acids. Trimming cost V 4 bases and J 7 bases, with 10 bases left between them. Germline V gene lookup returns CDR1 SGHRS and CDR2 YFSETQ. The CDR3 DNA reads as TGCGCCAGCAGCGACTCTGGGAATACGCAGTATTTT. It specifies CASSDSGNTQYF.

The table lists this clone with a few counts. The chain has TRBV11-2 and TRBJ1-2; D uncertain. The CDR3 loop spans 13 amino acids. V was pared by 6 bases and J by 0 bases, with 8 bases between. CDR1 is SGHAT and CDR2 is FQNNGV in the germline V gene. The CDR3 here is CASSDGPNYGYTF. In DNA, the CDR3 is TGTGCCAGCAGTGACGGGCCTAACTATGGCTACACCTTC.